This T cell receptor beta chain was obtained from a study of Ad26.COV2.S vaccination and SARS-CoV-2 variants. Background on the study: Intramuscularly, Ad26.COV2.S was given either once or twice, 56 days apart.

As for this clone: Its target is unknown.

This sample's treatment: approximately 18 received Ad26.COV2.S at low or high dose, single or two shots; 5 received placebo; per-sample allocation not given. Sampling happened 63 days after the first vaccine or placebo injection. The study used a vaccine consisting of an Ad26 vector that expressed Wuhan-strain SARS-CoV-2 spike. Study-level results: Non-spike TCR breadth did not differ much between vaccine and placebo recipients. Participants in the vaccine arm had higher spike-specific TCR breadth; placebo recipients had lower.

The assay was immunoSEQ multiplex PCR, and TCRdb's table has in-frame clones only and misses some. The sample lists around 300,000 clones; less than 90% were seen once. The starting material was peripheral blood, obtained in a trial of Ad26.COV2.S vaccine versus placebo. This TCR was sampled from a person aged 18-60 years who received the Ad26.COV2.S COVID-19 vaccine or a placebo.

For the CDR3, the DNA is TGTGCCAGCATCGTGGGGGGCGCATACTATGGCTACACCTTC. Protein: CASIVGGAYYGYTF. J is TRBJ1-2 and V is TRBV2; TRBD1 might be the D (6 bases). V gave up 7 bases and J gave up 3 bases, with 15 bases separating them. CDR3 length equals 14 residues. Germline CDR1 reads SNHLY; CDR2 reads FYNNEI.